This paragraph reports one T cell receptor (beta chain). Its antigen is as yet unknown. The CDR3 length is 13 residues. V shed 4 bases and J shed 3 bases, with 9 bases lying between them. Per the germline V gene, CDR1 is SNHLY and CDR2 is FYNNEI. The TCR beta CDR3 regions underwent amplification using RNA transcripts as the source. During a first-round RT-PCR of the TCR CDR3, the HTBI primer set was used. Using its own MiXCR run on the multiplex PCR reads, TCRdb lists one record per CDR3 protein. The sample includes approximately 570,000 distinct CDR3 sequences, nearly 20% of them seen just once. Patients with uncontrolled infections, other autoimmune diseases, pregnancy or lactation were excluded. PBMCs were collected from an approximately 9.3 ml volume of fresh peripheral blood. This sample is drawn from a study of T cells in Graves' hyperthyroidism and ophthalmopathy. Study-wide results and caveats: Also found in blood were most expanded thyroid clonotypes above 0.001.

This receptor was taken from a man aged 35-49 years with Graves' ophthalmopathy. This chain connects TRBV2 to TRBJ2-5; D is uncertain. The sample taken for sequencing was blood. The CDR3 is CASSGIDKETQYF. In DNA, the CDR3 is TGTGCCAGCAGTGGGATAGACAAAGAGACCCAGTACTTC.